This T cell receptor (beta chain) was captured in a study of blood T cell repertoires in COVID-19 (dated by TCRdb to 2020 to 2022). As for the study more broadly: The collaborator samples originated in the United States, Italy and Spain and spanned the acute and convalescent phases of COVID-19. The sample metadata nearly always contained a de-identified subject ID, COVID-19 status, age in years and sex. The dataset comprised deeply sampled blood TCRbeta repertoires from subjects exposed to, actively infected with, or recovered from COVID-19. HLA class I and class II types, where available, came from metadata supplied by the sample provider rather than from assay-based typing. Samples were obtained from the ongoing ImmuneRACE study (first 160 participants) and from some 1,200 subjects provided by 6 global collaborators. A freely available public database, intended as a resource for researchers studying the immune response to SARS-CoV-2, is where the repertoires were released. The material from the prospective study consisted of cDNA or gDNA derived from T cells, B-cell-depleted T cells, or PBMCs.

The collaborating institutions used their own protocols to collect whole blood in K2EDTA tubes. Collaborator samples were shipped for TCRbeta analysis as frozen whole blood, isolated PBMCs, or DNA extracted from either sample type. For this clone: The antigen this receptor binds is unknown. Base qualities are not at hand, and no much larger clone is one base apart.

TCRbeta CDR3 regions were amplified from genomic DNA by means of the immunoSEQ Assay, a bias-controlled multiplex PCR. As for the original processing: The number of nucleated cells in each sample was estimated from the amplification of reference gene primers within the assay. Sequence reads were collapsed and filtered to measure the absolute abundance of every unique TCRbeta CDR3 rearrangement. Productive Simpson clonality was computed per sample as the square root of Simpson's diversity index over productive rearrangements. TCRdb carries this immuneACCESS record with in-frame sequences only. Its versions omit some clonotypes, under half of them owing to an unresolved V gene in the studies checked, with the rest unexplained. V and J calls and clone size follow that table, whereas D and trimming were derived from the DNA. This sample has roughly 50,000 clones in its table, and around 90% of those were observed once. Together, the top ten hold 13% of the sample.

Overall study results and their limits: The quantity of clinical and demographic metadata differed by source and by participant and was supplied without curation.

Via the germline V gene, CDR1 is SGHTA and CDR2 FQGNSA. The CDR3, from cysteine to phenylalanine, totals 17 residues. The only DNA kept is the CDR3, 51 bases in frame from the first base. Germline trimming: 1 base from V, 7 bases from J; junction bases outside gene matches: 7. The chain employs TRBV7-2 and TRBJ2-1; TRBD2 aligns with 13 central bases. What was sequenced was peripheral blood. This receptor was taken from an elderly man with acute or convalescent COVID-19. CDR3 protein: CASSLDPGLAGRNEQFF. Read as DNA, the sequence is TGTGCCAGCAGCTTAGATCCGGGACTAGCGGGGCGAAATGAGCAGTTCTTC.